The rows below give T cell receptor beta chains drawn from one sample of a study of identical twins. MiXCR was run by TCRdb on the 5' RACE reads, yielding one entry per CDR3 protein. The sample carries roughly 250,000 distinct CDR3 sequences, roughly an eighth recorded once. The sample comprised memory (CD45RO+) T cells sorted from blood. Source of these receptors: a woman aged 18-29 years in good health. Each CDR3 is given with its conserved first and last residue. Each record gives: V gene, J gene, D gene, clone size, CDR3 DNA, CDR3 protein. The D gene is left open where the match is weak. Rows may omit the clone size; those that give it use once, few, many or a size class.

TRBV6-5	TRBJ2-3	NA	NA	TGTGCCAGCAGTTCCACCCCTAGAGCCGATACGCAGTATTTT	CASSSTPRADTQYF
TRBV5-1	TRBJ1-3	NA	many	TGCGCCAGCAGCGACAGGGGAAACACCATATATTTT	CASSDRGNTIYF
TRBV29-1	TRBJ1-4	TRBD1	NA	TGCAGCGTAACAGGGGGGGGCTCTAATGAAAAACTGTTTTTT	CSVTGGGSNEKLFF
TRBV5-1	TRBJ1-2	NA	NA	TGCGCCAGCAGCTTGCCAGACCGCTGGGGTGGCTACACCTTC	CASSLPDRWGGYTF
TRBV9	TRBJ2-3	TRBD1	NA	TGTGCCAGCAGCCCCCGGGACAGATCCACAGATACGCAGTATTTT	CASSPRDRSTDTQYF
TRBV4-1	TRBJ2-1	TRBD2	NA	TGCGCCAGCAGCCAAGGTGCGGGGGGTCGGGTTGAGCAGTTCTTC	CASSQGAGGRVEQFF
TRBV3-1	TRBJ2-1	TRBD2	few	TGTGCCAGCAGCCAGCCCAGCGGGGGGGCGAGGGAGCAGTTCTTC	CASSQPSGGAREQFF
TRBV5-5	TRBJ1-6	NA	NA	TGTGCCAGCAGCTTGTGGCAGACCTATAATTCACCCCTCCACTTT	CASSLWQTYNSPLHF
TRBV20-1	TRBJ1-1	TRBD1	NA	TGCAGTGCTACCTCAGGGGGCGACAGCACTGAAGCTTTCTTT	CSATSGGDSTEAFF
TRBV7-3	TRBJ2-2	NA	NA	TGTGCCAGCAGCCCATGGGGGCCGAACACCGGGGAGCTGTTTTTT	CASSPWGPNTGELFF
TRBV6-1	TRBJ2-1	TRBD2	NA	TGTGCCAGCAGCGGGGGGAATTACAATGAGCAGTTCTTC	CASSGGNYNEQFF
TRBV7-3	TRBJ2-3	TRBD1	NA	TGTGCCAGCAGCGGGACAGGGGGTGGGAATACGCAGTATTTT	CASSGTGGGNTQYF
TRBV7-2	TRBJ1-1	NA	NA	TGTGCCAGCAGCTTAGGGAGTATGAGGAACACTGAAGCTTTCTTT	CASSLGSMRNTEAFF
TRBV5-4	TRBJ2-1	NA	NA	TGTGCCAGCAGCTTAATGGGGTCCTATGAGCAGTTCTTC	CASSLMGSYEQFF
TRBV5-1	TRBJ2-1	NA	NA	TGCGCCAGCAGCCCAATGGGGGTATTAAATGAGCAGTTCTTC	CASSPMGVLNEQFF
TRBV3-1	TRBJ2-5	TRBD1	few	TGTGCCAGCAGCCAAGGAGGGACAGGGGGTAGAGAGACCCAGTACTTC	CASSQGGTGGRETQYF
TRBV3-1	TRBJ2-7	NA	few	TGTGCCAGCAGCTCGAGGTCACCGATGGACGAGCAGTACTTC	CASSSRSPMDEQYF
TRBV5-6	TRBJ1-2	NA	many	TGTGCCAGCAGCCTTCGCCCGGGGATCTATGGCTACACCTTC	CASSLRPGIYGYTF
TRBV5-1	TRBJ2-3	TRBD1	once	TGCGCCAGCAGCCCACCTGGGGACAGGTGCGTTTTT	CASSPPGDRCVF
TRBV5-8	TRBJ2-3	NA	NA	TGTGCCAGCAACCCCCTTTTGGAGCACCGGGATACGCAGTATTTT	CASNPLLEHRDTQYF
TRBV12-3/TRBV12-4	TRBJ1-2	NA	NA	TGTGCCAGCAGTTTAGGGGGGGGCTATGGCTACACCTTC	CASSLGGGYGYTF
TRBV12-3/TRBV12-4	TRBJ2-7	NA	few	TGTGCCAGCAGTTTTCCCCGACAGTCTCGCGAGCAGTACTTC	CASSFPRQSREQYF
TRBV7-9	TRBJ1-4	NA	few	TGTGCCAGCAGCCGCACGCTGGGGGTGACTAATGAAAAACTGTTTTTT	CASSRTLGVTNEKLFF
TRBV6-1	TRBJ2-7	NA	few	TGTGCCAGCAGTGAACCCGGACTCGCCACCCTCGAGCAGTACTTC	CASSEPGLATLEQYF
TRBV6-5	TRBJ1-5	NA	few	TGTGCCAGCAGTTACAGGGGTAATCAGCCCCAGCATTTT	CASSYRGNQPQHF
TRBV25-1	TRBJ2-7	NA	few	TGTGCCAGCAGAAGGGCAGGGGCAGGCGAGCAGTACTTC	CASRRAGAGEQYF
TRBV5-8	TRBJ2-2	TRBD2	NA	TGTGCCAGCAGCCTGCCGGGACTAGCTGGCACCGGGGAGCTGTTTTTT	CASSLPGLAGTGELFF
TRBV7-8	TRBJ2-3	TRBD2	NA	TGTGCCAGCAGCCCCCCCATCGCGGGGGTCACAGATACGCAGTATTTT	CASSPPIAGVTDTQYF